A selection of T cell receptor beta chains follows, all from one sample in a study of blood T cell repertoires in COVID-19. Generated by immunoSEQ multiplex PCR, the TCRdb table keeps only in-frame clones and is missing some. The repertoire holds about 300,000 clones, with approximately 90% as singletons. Sequenced input: peripheral blood. The receptors were sampled from a woman younger than 45 who had recovered from COVID-19. The CDR3 runs from the conserved cysteine through the conserved F or W. Each record gives: V gene, clone size, J gene, D gene, CDR3 protein, CDR3 DNA. A D gene is named only where the DNA matches it firmly. Clone size, where shown, is once, few, many, or a class for clones that have expanded.

V gene: TRBV15
clone size: -
J gene: TRBJ1-4
D gene: -
CDR3 protein: CATSRGQGRDEKLFF
CDR3 DNA: TGTGCCACCAGCAGAGGTCAGGGGCGCGATGAAAAACTGTTTTTT

V gene: TRBV9
clone size: -
J gene: TRBJ2-7
D gene: TRBD2
CDR3 protein: CASIKHCGTNYEQYF
CDR3 DNA: TGTGCCAGCATCAAACATTGTGGGACTAACTACGAGCAGTACTTC

V gene: TRBV11-2
clone size: -
J gene: TRBJ2-5
D gene: -
CDR3 protein: CASRSYQETQYF
CDR3 DNA: TGTGCCAGCCGAAGCTACCAAGAGACCCAGTACTTC

V gene: TRBV7-8
clone size: -
J gene: TRBJ2-3
D gene: -
CDR3 protein: CASSLFSGARRRTDTQYF
CDR3 DNA: TGTGCCAGCAGCTTATTCTCAGGGGCGCGTAGGAGGACAGATACGCAGTATTTT

V gene: TRBV6-5
clone size: -
J gene: TRBJ1-2
D gene: -
CDR3 protein: CASSYLPPAGYGYTF
CDR3 DNA: TGTGCCAGCAGTTACCTCCCTCCCGCGGGCTATGGCTACACCTTC

V gene: TRBV19
clone size: -
J gene: TRBJ2-3
D gene: TRBD1
CDR3 protein: CASSIRDRHTDTQYF
CDR3 DNA: TGTGCCAGTAGTATTCGGGACAGACACACAGATACGCAGTATTTT

V gene: TRBV28
clone size: once
J gene: TRBJ1-1
D gene: -
CDR3 protein: CASSFKAGSDTEAFF
CDR3 DNA: TGTGCCAGCAGTTTCAAGGCAGGATCGGACACTGAAGCTTTCTTT

V gene: TRBV5-1
clone size: -
J gene: TRBJ1-1
D gene: -
CDR3 protein: CASSLAPGYLNTEAFF
CDR3 DNA: TGCGCCAGCAGCTTGGCTCCAGGGTACCTTAACACTGAAGCTTTCTTT

V gene: TRBV6-5
clone size: few
J gene: TRBJ1-2
D gene: TRBD1
CDR3 protein: CASSYSDRVYGYTF
CDR3 DNA: TGTGCCAGCAGTTACTCCGACAGGGTCTATGGCTACACCTTC

V gene: TRBV4-1
clone size: -
J gene: TRBJ2-5
D gene: -
CDR3 protein: CASSHAGTVEAQYF
CDR3 DNA: TGCGCCAGCAGCCACGCCGGGACTGTCGAGGCCCAGTACTTC

V gene: TRBV7-9
clone size: -
J gene: TRBJ2-2
D gene: TRBD1
CDR3 protein: CASSLNRGFTGELFF
CDR3 DNA: TGTGCCAGCAGCTTAAACAGGGGGTTCACCGGGGAGCTGTTTTTT

V gene: TRBV18
clone size: -
J gene: TRBJ2-1
D gene: -
CDR3 protein: CASSPPGEQFF
CDR3 DNA: TGTGCCAGCTCACCACCCGGTGAGCAGTTCTTC

V gene: TRBV6-6
clone size: -
J gene: TRBJ2-1
D gene: TRBD1
CDR3 protein: CASSQGDYNEQFF
CDR3 DNA: TGTGCCAGCAGTCAGGGGGATTACAATGAGCAGTTCTTC

V gene: TRBV5-4
clone size: -
J gene: TRBJ1-2
D gene: -
CDR3 protein: CASSSWTATYGYTF
CDR3 DNA: TGTGCCAGCAGCTCTTGGACAGCGACCTATGGCTACACCTTC

V gene: TRBV3-1/TRBV3-2
clone size: once
J gene: TRBJ2-3
D gene: TRBD2
CDR3 protein: CASSHGTSGLSTDTQYF
CDR3 DNA: TGTGCCAGCAGCCATGGGACTAGCGGGCTTAGCACAGATACGCAGTATTTT

V gene: TRBV5-4
clone size: -
J gene: TRBJ2-3
D gene: TRBD2
CDR3 protein: CASSIGLVRSDTQYF
CDR3 DNA: TGTGCCAGCAGCATAGGACTAGTTAGGTCGGATACGCAGTATTTT

V gene: TRBV6-6
clone size: once
J gene: TRBJ1-2
D gene: -
CDR3 protein: CASSYKAEYGYTF
CDR3 DNA: TGTGCCAGCAGTTACAAGGCGGAATATGGCTACACCTTC

V gene: TRBV27
clone size: -
J gene: TRBJ1-1
D gene: -
CDR3 protein: CASSSPTVNTEAFF
CDR3 DNA: TGTGCCAGCAGTTCTCCGACAGTGAACACTGAAGCTTTCTTT

V gene: TRBV29-1
clone size: -
J gene: TRBJ1-2
D gene: -
CDR3 protein: CSVEEQYGYTF
CDR3 DNA: TGCAGCGTTGAAGAACAGTATGGCTACACCTTC

V gene: TRBV6-4
clone size: -
J gene: TRBJ1-1
D gene: TRBD1
CDR3 protein: CASKRDSNTEAFF
CDR3 DNA: TGTGCCAGCAAAAGGGACAGCAACACTGAAGCTTTCTTT

V gene: TRBV18
clone size: -
J gene: TRBJ2-7
D gene: -
CDR3 protein: CASSSPDRSSYEQYF
CDR3 DNA: TGTGCCAGCTCTTCCCCAGATCGCAGCTCCTACGAGCAGTACTTC

V gene: TRBV27
clone size: -
J gene: TRBJ2-1
D gene: TRBD2
CDR3 protein: CASTLAGGLTGEQFF
CDR3 DNA: TGTGCCAGCACCCTTGCGGGGGGACTTACGGGTGAGCAGTTCTTC

V gene: TRBV7-8
clone size: -
J gene: TRBJ1-1
D gene: TRBD1
CDR3 protein: CASSPRQGVDTEAFF
CDR3 DNA: TGTGCCAGCAGCCCCAGACAGGGGGTGGACACTGAAGCTTTCTTT

V gene: TRBV2
clone size: -
J gene: TRBJ1-1
D gene: -
CDR3 protein: CASSVERVASRRAFF
CDR3 DNA: TGTGCCAGCAGTGTGGAGAGGGTGGCATCTCGAAGGGCTTTCTTT

V gene: TRBV5-1
clone size: -
J gene: TRBJ1-6
D gene: TRBD1
CDR3 protein: CASSLSPTGANSPLHF
CDR3 DNA: TGCGCCAGCAGCTTGTCCCCGACAGGGGCAAATTCACCCCTCCACTTT

V gene: TRBV7-8
clone size: once
J gene: TRBJ1-5
D gene: -
CDR3 protein: CASSFKRDTTNQPQHF
CDR3 DNA: TGTGCCAGCAGCTTCAAAAGGGACACGACCAATCAGCCCCAGCATTTT

V gene: TRBV7-2
clone size: -
J gene: TRBJ2-6
D gene: TRBD2
CDR3 protein: CASSSLLAGIAGANVLTF
CDR3 DNA: TGTGCCAGCAGCTCTTTACTAGCGGGGATTGCTGGGGCCAACGTCCTGACTTTC

V gene: TRBV6-1
clone size: -
J gene: TRBJ2-1
D gene: TRBD1
CDR3 protein: CASSEAGRGRDNEQFF
CDR3 DNA: TGTGCCAGCAGTGAAGCTGGCAGGGGGCGAGACAATGAGCAGTTCTTC

V gene: TRBV7-9
clone size: -
J gene: TRBJ1-1
D gene: TRBD1
CDR3 protein: CASSKKDRMNTEAFF
CDR3 DNA: TGTGCCAGCAGCAAAAAGGACAGGATGAACACTGAAGCTTTCTTT

V gene: TRBV4-3
clone size: -
J gene: TRBJ2-1
D gene: TRBD2
CDR3 protein: CASSQDWSGGALIYNEQFF
CDR3 DNA: TGCGCCAGCAGCCAAGATTGGAGCGGGGGGGCCCTAATCTACAATGAGCAGTTCTTC

V gene: TRBV7-8
clone size: -
J gene: TRBJ2-2
D gene: TRBD1
CDR3 protein: CASSLSTGTAHTGELFF
CDR3 DNA: TGTGCCAGCAGCTTATCAACCGGGACAGCCCACACCGGGGAGCTGTTTTTT

V gene: TRBV18
clone size: once
J gene: TRBJ1-5
D gene: TRBD1
CDR3 protein: CASSWTGLGNQPQHF
CDR3 DNA: TGTGCCAGCTCATGGACAGGGCTAGGTAATCAGCCCCAGCATTTT

V gene: TRBV4-3
clone size: -
J gene: TRBJ1-4
D gene: TRBD1
CDR3 protein: CASSQDGQGATYEKLFF
CDR3 DNA: TGCGCCAGCAGCCAAGATGGACAGGGGGCTACTTATGAAAAACTGTTTTTT

V gene: TRBV6-2/TRBV6-3
clone size: -
J gene: TRBJ1-1
D gene: TRBD1
CDR3 protein: CASSYSNRGTEAFF
CDR3 DNA: TGTGCCAGCAGTTACTCGAACAGGGGAACTGAAGCTTTCTTT

V gene: TRBV30
clone size: -
J gene: TRBJ1-3
D gene: TRBD1
CDR3 protein: CAWGRGQVLSGNTIYF
CDR3 DNA: TGTGCCTGGGGGAGGGGACAGGTATTATCTGGAAACACCATATATTTT

V gene: TRBV6-1
clone size: -
J gene: TRBJ1-6
D gene: -
CDR3 protein: CASSDAVRGTYNSPLHF
CDR3 DNA: TGTGCCAGCAGTGATGCGGTTCGAGGGACTTATAATTCACCCCTCCACTTT

V gene: TRBV19
clone size: once
J gene: TRBJ2-7
D gene: -
CDR3 protein: CASSIDTGFSYEQYF
CDR3 DNA: TGTGCCAGTAGTATAGACACAGGGTTTTCCTACGAGCAGTACTTC

V gene: TRBV28
clone size: -
J gene: TRBJ2-3
D gene: TRBD2
CDR3 protein: CASNPGLAGGKYTDTQYF
CDR3 DNA: TGTGCCAGCAACCCGGGACTAGCGGGGGGGAAATACACAGATACGCAGTATTTT

V gene: TRBV7-2
clone size: -
J gene: TRBJ1-3
D gene: -
CDR3 protein: CASSLLVRSGNTIYF
CDR3 DNA: TGTGCCAGCAGCTTATTAGTCCGATCTGGAAACACCATATATTTT

V gene: TRBV7-2
clone size: -
J gene: TRBJ1-3
D gene: -
CDR3 protein: CASSPGSSLAAGNTIYF
CDR3 DNA: TGTGCCAGCAGCCCGGGATCTTCCTTGGCGGCTGGAAACACCATATATTTT

V gene: TRBV9
clone size: -
J gene: TRBJ1-2
D gene: TRBD1
CDR3 protein: CASSRDSLIAYGYTF
CDR3 DNA: TGTGCCAGCAGCCGGGACAGTCTAATAGCCTATGGCTACACCTTC

V gene: TRBV28
clone size: -
J gene: TRBJ1-2
D gene: -
CDR3 protein: CASSPSGGYGYTF
CDR3 DNA: TGTGCCAGCAGCCCGTCCGGGGGGTATGGCTACACCTTC

V gene: TRBV6-5
clone size: -
J gene: TRBJ1-6
D gene: -
CDR3 protein: CASSYSGTPGSPLHF
CDR3 DNA: TGTGCCAGCAGTTACTCGGGCACCCCGGGGTCACCCCTCCACTTT

V gene: TRBV4-3
clone size: once
J gene: TRBJ2-2
D gene: -
CDR3 protein: CASSPHTLTNTGELFF
CDR3 DNA: TGCGCCAGCAGCCCTCACACCCTTACGAACACCGGGGAGCTGTTTTTT